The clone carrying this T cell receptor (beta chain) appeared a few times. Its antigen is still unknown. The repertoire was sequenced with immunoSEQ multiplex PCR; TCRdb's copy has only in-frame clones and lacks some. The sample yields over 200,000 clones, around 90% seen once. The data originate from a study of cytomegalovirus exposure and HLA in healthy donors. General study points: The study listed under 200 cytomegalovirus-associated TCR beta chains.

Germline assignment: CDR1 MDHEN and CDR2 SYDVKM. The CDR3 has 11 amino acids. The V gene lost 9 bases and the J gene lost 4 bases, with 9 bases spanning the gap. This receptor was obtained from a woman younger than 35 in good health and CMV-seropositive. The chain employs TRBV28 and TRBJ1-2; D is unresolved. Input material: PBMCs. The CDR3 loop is CASAPSYGYTF. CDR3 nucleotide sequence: TGTGCCAGTGCCCCTAGCTATGGCTACACCTTC.